This T cell receptor beta chain is drawn from a study of human T cells and chemical hapten exposure. Time point of the sample: patch test 2, 6 weeks after DPC sensitization. Noted treatment: therapeutic diphenylcyclopropenone sensitization with weekly scalp DPC. TCRdb re-called the RACE reads with MiXCR, one entry per CDR3 protein. The table shows over 130,000 distinct CDR3 sequences, with 12% occurring only once. The CDR3 has 13 residues. V was clipped by 5 bases and J by 1 base, with 8 bases between them. This receptor was taken from a woman aged 45-60 years with alopecia areata. Some clones in this sample may be carry-over from other donors' samples. The source was whole blood, collected in connection with sensitization to the hapten diphenylcyclopropenone (DPC). The J gene is TRBJ2-5, the V gene TRBV12-3 or TRBV12-4, with no clear D. The CDR3 is CASSLGIQETQYF. CDR3 bases: TGTGCCAGCAGTCTGGGCATCCAAGAGACCCAGTACTTC.